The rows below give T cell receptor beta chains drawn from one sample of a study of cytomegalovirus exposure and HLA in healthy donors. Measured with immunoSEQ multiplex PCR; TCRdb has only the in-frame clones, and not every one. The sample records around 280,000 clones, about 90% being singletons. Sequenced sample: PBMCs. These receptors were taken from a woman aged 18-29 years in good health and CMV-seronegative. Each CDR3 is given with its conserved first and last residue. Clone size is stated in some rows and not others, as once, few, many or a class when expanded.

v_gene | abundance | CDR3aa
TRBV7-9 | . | CSSSFDRGSTEAFF
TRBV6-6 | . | CASSPVKGVETQYF
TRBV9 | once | CASSEDPWRGANNEQFF
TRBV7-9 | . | CASSFGYGLSNQPQHF
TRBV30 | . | CAWPSGRNGYTF
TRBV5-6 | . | CASSIRGTGNEKLFF
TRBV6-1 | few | CASGGGGWNTEAFF
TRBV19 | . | CASSKGTGDEKLFF
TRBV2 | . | CASGAGNQPQHF
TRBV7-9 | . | CASSLGQGSNQPQHF
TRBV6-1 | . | CASRIQEIGGPEAFF
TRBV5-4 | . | CASSPGTSGGADNEQFF
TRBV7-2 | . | CASSVQGEKLFF
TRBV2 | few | CASTGLAGTYEQYF
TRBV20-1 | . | CSADRAYGYTF